The 12 T cell receptor beta chains listed next were all sequenced from one sample in a study of blood T cell repertoires in COVID-19. The method was immunoSEQ multiplex PCR; TCRdb's version includes in-frame clones alone and lacks a portion of them. This table has approximately 200,000 clones, approximately 84% appearing once. Sequencing used PBMCs or T cells enriched from blood (not recorded which). These receptors were collected from a man between 60 and 70 years old who had recovered from COVID-19.

This clone was seen a handful of times. This chain joins TRBV19 and TRBJ2-7, with D perhaps TRBD1 (6 bases). Per the germline V gene, CDR1 is LNHDA and CDR2 is SQIVND (reference sequence). The V gene lost 3 bases and the J gene lost 5 bases, with 20 bases spanning the gap. The CDR3 length is 16 residues. The CDR3 region has the DNA TGTGCCAGTAGTATCTTCAGGGGTATAGGTCTCAACGAGCAGTACTTC. It is translated as CASSIFRGIGLNEQYF.

Details on this clone: The junction departs from germline at one end; a sequencing error may be responsible. This sequence joins TRBV3-1 (or the pseudogene TRBV3-2) and TRBJ2-7; TRBD2 matches 15 bases. The CDR3 totals 16 residues. Germline CDR1 reads LGHDT; CDR2 reads YNNKEL (reference sequence). CDR3 bases: TGTGCCCGCAGCAGGACTAGCGGGGGGGTGGGATACGAGCAGTACTTC. It yields the protein CARSRTSGGVGYEQYF.

This chain connects TRBV10-3 to TRBJ1-5; a weak D match, TRBD1 (6 bases). V was clipped by 5 bases and J by 2 bases, with 10 bases between them. Per germline, CDR1 ENHRY and CDR2 SYGVKD. This CDR3 spans 14 amino acids. The CDR3 spells CAISTGLGNQPQHF. The CDR3 coding sequence is TGTGCCATCAGTACAGGGTTAGGCAATCAGCCCCAGCATTTT.

This rearrangement joins TRBV18 to TRBJ2-3; weak D call: TRBD2 (7 bases). The CDR3 is made up of 15 amino acids. Between the trimmed V and J ends, which lost 4 bases and 1 base, there was a span of 12 bases. Germline lookup yields CDR1 KGHSH and CDR2 LQKENI. The CDR3 spells CASSRPGGRTDTQYF. The CDR3 DNA is TGTGCCAGCTCACGTCCGGGGGGCCGCACAGATACGCAGTATTTT.

The chain couples TRBV19 to TRBJ2-2; TRBD2 might be the D (6 bases). The CDR3 contains 17 residues. CDR1 is LNHDA and CDR2 is SQIVND in the germline V gene (reference sequence). Deletions cut 3 bases from V and 2 bases from J, with 16 bases between. The CDR3 DNA reads TGTGCCAGTAGTATTCCTTGGCGGAGGGGCAACACCGGGGAGCTGTTTTTT. Amino acids: CASSIPWRRGNTGELFF.

The V and J genes are TRBV23-1 and TRBJ2-3; 10 bases are shared with TRBD1. TRBV23-1 qualifies as an ORF whose function is uncertain. This CDR3 has 17 amino acids. J lost 6 bases, V lost 3 bases, and 12 bases had no gene match. The CDR3 nucleotides read TGCGCCAGCAGTCAGGGACAGGGGCTGGGGGAAGCGGATACGCAGTATTTT. This translates into CASSQGQGLGEADTQYF.

This chain connects TRBV5-4 to TRBJ1-1; TRBD1 might be the D (5 bases). Trimming took off 2 bases at V and 1 base at J, with 9 bases between the two ends. Germline CDR1 reads SGHNT; CDR2 reads YYREEE (reference sequence). CDR3 size: 14 residues. The CDR3 DNA reads TGTGCCAGCAGCTTTTCCACAGGGAACACTGAAGCTTTCTTT. The encoded protein is CASSFSTGNTEAFF.

This clone was observed a handful of times. This sequence joins TRBV2 and TRBJ1-1, with 9 bases fitting TRBD1. Trimming removed 5 bases from V and 5 bases from J; junction bases left unmatched: 9. This CDR3 contains 15 residues. The V gene's germline CDR1 is SNHLY and CDR2 FYNNEI. The CDR3 DNA is TGTGCCAGCAGTTCAGCAGACAGGGGGTGGACTGAAGCTTTCTTT. This codes for CASSSADRGWTEAFF.

V is TRBV18 and J is TRBJ1-2; 8 bases fit TRBD1. V was pared by 2 bases and J by 0 bases, with 5 bases of the junction left unmatched. The germline gives CDR1 KGHSH, CDR2 LQKENI. The CDR3 loop spans 16 amino acids. In DNA form, the CDR3 reads TGTGCCAGCTCACCAGGACAGGGAGGAGCTAACTATGGCTACACCTTC. It encodes CASSPGQGGANYGYTF.

The chain links TRBV12-2 to TRBJ1-5; TRBD1 is the table's D call and was not checked against the DNA. TRBV12-2 is flagged as a pseudogene. This CDR3 contains 17 residues. In DNA form, the CDR3 reads TGTGCAAGTCGCTTCCGGGACAGGGGGATTAGCAATCAGCCCCAGCATTTT. It specifies CASRFRDRGISNQPQHF.

The V gene is TRBV5-1, the J gene TRBJ2-7, with 9 bases aligning to TRBD1. Germline-derived CDR1 and CDR2 are SGHRS and YFSETQ. Germline trimming cut 8 bases from V and 1 base from J; bases unmatched to any gene: 10. The CDR3 runs 15 residues. Written as DNA, the CDR3 is TGCGCCAGGGACGCCGGGACAGGGACGTCCTACGAGCAGTACTTC. The encoded protein is CARDAGTGTSYEQYF.

The CDR3 sequence: CASSRQGGEKLFF. The DNA of the CDR3 is TGTGCCAGCAGCCGACAGGGTGGAGAAAAACTGTTTTTT. The genes are TRBV7-2 and TRBJ1-4; 7 nucleotides line up with TRBD1. The CDR3 runs 13 residues. The V and J ends lost 5 bases and 8 bases, in that order; junction bases with no gene match: 5. CDR1 and CDR2 (germline): SGHTA, FQGNSA.